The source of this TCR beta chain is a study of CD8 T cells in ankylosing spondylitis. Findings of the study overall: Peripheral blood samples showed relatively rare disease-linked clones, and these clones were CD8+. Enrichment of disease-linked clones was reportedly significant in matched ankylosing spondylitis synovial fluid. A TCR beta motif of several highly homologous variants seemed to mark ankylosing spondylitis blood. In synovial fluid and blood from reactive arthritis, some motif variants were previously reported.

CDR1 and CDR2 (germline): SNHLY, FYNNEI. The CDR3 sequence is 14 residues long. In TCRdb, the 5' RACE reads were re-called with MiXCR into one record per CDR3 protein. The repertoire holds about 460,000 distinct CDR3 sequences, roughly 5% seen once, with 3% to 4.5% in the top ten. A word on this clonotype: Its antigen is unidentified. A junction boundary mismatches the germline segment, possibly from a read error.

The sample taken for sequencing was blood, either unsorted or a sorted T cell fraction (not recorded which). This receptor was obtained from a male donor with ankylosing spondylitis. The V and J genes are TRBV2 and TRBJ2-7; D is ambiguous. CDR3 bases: TGTGCCAGCAGTGCCGACTCTCGCCGCTACGAGCGGTACTTC. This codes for CASSADSRRYERYF.